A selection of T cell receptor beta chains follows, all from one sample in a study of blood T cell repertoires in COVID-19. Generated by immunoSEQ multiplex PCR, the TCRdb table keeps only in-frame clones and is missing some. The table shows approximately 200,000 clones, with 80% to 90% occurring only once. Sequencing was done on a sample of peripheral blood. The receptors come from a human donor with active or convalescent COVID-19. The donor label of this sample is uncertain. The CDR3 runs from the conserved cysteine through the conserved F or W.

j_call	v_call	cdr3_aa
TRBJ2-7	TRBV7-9	CASSLGSGGFNEQYF
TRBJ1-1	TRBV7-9	CACLAGGAGTEAFF
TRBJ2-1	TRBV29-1	CSVDRGSVMGEQFF
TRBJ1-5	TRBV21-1	CASSNPGISHGLYSNQPQHF
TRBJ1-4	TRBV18	CASSDGIGGEKLFF
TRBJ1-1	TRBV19	CASKFEGMNTEAFF
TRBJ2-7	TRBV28	CASRSGTSSYEQYF
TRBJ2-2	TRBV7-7	CASSLAGLHTGELFF
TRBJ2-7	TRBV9	CASSKRPSGEQYF
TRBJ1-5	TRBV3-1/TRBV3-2	CASSPHKGRDQPQHF
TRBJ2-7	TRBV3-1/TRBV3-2	CASSQGFRQGGYEQYF
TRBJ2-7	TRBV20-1	CSAPRGYEQYF
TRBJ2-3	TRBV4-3	CASSQDRAGGSTDTQYF
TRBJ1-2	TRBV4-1	CASSQGWTNGYTF
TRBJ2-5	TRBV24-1	CATSLDSSQETQYF
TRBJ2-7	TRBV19	CASSMRESSYEQYF
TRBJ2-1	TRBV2	CASRAMGLAEYNEQFF
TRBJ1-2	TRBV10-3	CATVERHGYTF
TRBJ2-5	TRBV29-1	CSVIVGGETQYF
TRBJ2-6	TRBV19	CASSKEGRRANVLTF
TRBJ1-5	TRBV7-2	CASSLETYNQPQHF
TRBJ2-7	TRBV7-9	CASSLGGASGTSSYEQYF
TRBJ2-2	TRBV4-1	CASSQDGLAVNTGELFF
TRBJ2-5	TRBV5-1	CASSLLAVGETQYF
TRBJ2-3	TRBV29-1	CSVEGGLHTDTQYF
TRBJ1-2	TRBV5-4	CASSFRLGAPHGYTF
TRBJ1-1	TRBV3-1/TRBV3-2	CASSRRGGQVGTEAFF
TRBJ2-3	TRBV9	CASSTVWTRQDTQYF
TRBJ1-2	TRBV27	CASSPRGGNYGYTF
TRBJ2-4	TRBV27	CASSFLRDTKNIQYF
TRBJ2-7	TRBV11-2	CASSPPGQPYEQYF
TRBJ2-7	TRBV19	CASSIMSGTYEQYF
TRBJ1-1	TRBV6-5	CASSSIPRAEAFF
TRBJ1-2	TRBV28	CASSVTGGPNYGYTF
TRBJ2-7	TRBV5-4	CASSRGQGTYEQYF
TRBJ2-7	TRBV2	CARVERVEYEQYF
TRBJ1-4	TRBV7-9	CASSSLGPKGHEKLFF
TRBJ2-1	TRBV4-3	CASSPGGLDNEQFF
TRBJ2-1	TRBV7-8	CASSLYRGRAAVDEQFF
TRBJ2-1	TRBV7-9	CAIDGQPRSNEQFF
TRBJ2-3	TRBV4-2	CASSLNPAERTDTQYF
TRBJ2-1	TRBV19	CARGDNEQFF
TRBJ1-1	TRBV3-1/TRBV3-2	CASSQLRTGLRMNTEAFF
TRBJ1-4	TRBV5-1	CASSQGQTENEKLFF
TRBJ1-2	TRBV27	CASNPNPTANYGYTF
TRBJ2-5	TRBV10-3	CAISRTGPRETQYF
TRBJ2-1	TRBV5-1	CASSLQLAGRDEQFF
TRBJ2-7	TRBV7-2	CASSLETGGYEQYF
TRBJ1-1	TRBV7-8	CATEDRLNTEAFF